The sample holds a few counts of the clone carrying this T cell receptor (beta chain). This sample was included in a study of T-cell memory formation after mild COVID-19. Germline CDR1 is MNHEY and CDR2 is SMNVEV (reference sequence). Trimming took 5 bases from V and 7 from J, leaving 17 bases between them. The CDR3 has 14 residues. Using constant-segment primers, 5'RACE produced TCR alpha and TCR beta cDNA libraries carrying sample barcodes and UMIs. MiXCR was run by TCRdb on the 5' RACE reads, yielding one entry per CDR3 protein. The data show 50,000 or so distinct CDR3 sequences, roughly 9% seen once.

The sequenced sample was PBMCs or a T cell subset sorted from them (not recorded which). The V gene is TRBV27, the J gene TRBJ1-2; D is perhaps TRBD1 (6 bases). The TCR comes from an adult woman who had mild COVID-19 (a few samples of this study predate the infection). Cell type and time point are not known. The DNA for the CDR3 is TGTGCCAGCAGTCCGGGGGCAGGGTTAGGTGGCTACACCTTC. It yields the protein CASSPGAGLGGYTF.